These T cell receptor beta chains were read from a single sample in a study of blood T cells in healthy people across ages. Using its own MiXCR run on the 5' RACE reads, TCRdb lists one record per CDR3 protein. The data hold roughly 2 million distinct CDR3 sequences, with 49% observed a single time. Sequencing was done on a sample of blood. The receptors come from a woman aged 40 to 50 in good health. Each CDR3 is given with its conserved first and last residue. D genes are given only for firm matches. Size is omitted from some rows. Given values are once, few, many or a class for expanded clones.

. TRBD2 TRBJ2-1 TRBV6-2/TRBV6-3 CASSRRSSGGPVSEQFF TGTGCCAGCAGCCGACGCTCTAGCGGGGGGCCGGTTAGTGAGCAGTTCTTC
. . TRBJ2-7 TRBV14 CASSPQHLTGPSSYEQYF TGTGCCAGCAGCCCTCAGCACCTGACCGGCCCTAGCTCCTACGAGCAGTACTTC
. . TRBJ2-3 TRBV11-2 CASSLGHFTDTQYF TGTGCCAGCAGCTTAGGGCACTTCACAGATACGCAGTATTTT
. . TRBJ2-3 TRBV12-3/TRBV12-4 CASRASLPADTQYF TGTGCCAGCAGGGCCAGCCTACCAGCAGATACGCAGTATTTT
few . TRBJ2-5 TRBV15 CATSRSQGGQETQYF TGTGCCACCAGCAGATCCCAGGGCGGTCAAGAGACCCAGTACTTC
few . TRBJ2-5 TRBV20-1 CSASGTPGQETQYF TGCAGTGCTAGTGGGACCCCGGGTCAGGAGACCCAGTACTTC
. . TRBJ2-7 TRBV6-5 CASSAGQGQDEQYF TGTGCCAGCAGTGCGGGTCAAGGTCAGGACGAGCAGTACTTC
. TRBD2 TRBJ2-1 TRBV20-1 CSARTSGGRDYEQFF TGCAGTGCTAGGACTAGCGGGGGCCGGGACTATGAGCAGTTCTTC
. TRBD1 TRBJ2-7 TRBV9 CASSPRTTGTYEQYF TGTGCCAGCAGCCCTCGGACGACAGGGACATACGAGCAGTACTTC
. . TRBJ2-5 TRBV4-1 CASSQVIQQETQYF TGCGCCAGCAGCCAAGTGATCCAGCAAGAGACCCAGTACTTC
. TRBD1 TRBJ2-7 TRBV25-1 CASSGTGTVSYNEQYF TGTGCCAGCAGTGGAACGGGGACAGTCTCCTACAATGAGCAGTACTTC
. . TRBJ2-1 TRBV6-5 CASSYSGRRDIDYNEQFF TGTGCCAGCAGTTACTCCGGACGTCGGGACATAGACTACAATGAGCAGTTCTTC
. . TRBJ2-1 TRBV9 CASSVELLSYNEQFF TGTGCCAGCAGCGTAGAATTGTTATCCTACAATGAGCAGTTCTTC
. TRBD2 TRBJ2-5 TRBV5-1 CASSKRGDQETQYF TGCGCCAGCAGCAAGCGGGGGGACCAAGAGACCCAGTACTTC
. . TRBJ2-5 TRBV9 CASSVPRGLAIQETQYF TGTGCCAGCAGCGTCCCCCGAGGGTTGGCAATTCAAGAGACCCAGTACTTC
many . TRBJ2-7 TRBV20-1 CSAGDYSEQYF TGCAGTGCTGGAGACTACTCCGAGCAGTACTTC
. . TRBJ2-5 TRBV5-1 CASSLEGSEVLETQYF TGCGCCAGCAGCTTGGAAGGGAGTGAAGTACTGGAGACCCAGTACTTC
few . TRBJ2-1 TRBV7-9 CASSFSTSADEQFF TGTGCCAGCAGCTTTTCGACTAGTGCCGATGAGCAGTTCTTC
. TRBD2 TRBJ2-7 TRBV4-2 CASSQDDSGGSSAQYF TGTGCCAGCAGCCAAGATGACAGCGGGGGGAGTAGTGCCCAGTACTTC
. . TRBJ1-2 TRBV29-1 CSVSGATNYGYTF TGCAGCGTCTCAGGGGCTACTAACTATGGCTACACCTTC
few . TRBJ2-5 TRBV12-3/TRBV12-4 CASRITDGALGTQYF TGTGCCAGCAGGATAACCGACGGGGCCCTCGGGACCCAGTACTTC
few . TRBJ2-5 TRBV18 CASSPGPTPETQYF TGTGCCAGCTCACCCGGTCCCACCCCAGAGACCCAGTACTTC
many . TRBJ2-5 TRBV20-1 CSARVGGETQYF TGCAGTGCTAGAGTGGGCGGAGAGACCCAGTACTTC
. TRBD1 TRBJ1-5 TRBV6-5 CASSDRVFEPQHF TGTGCCAGCAGTGACAGGGTTTTTGAGCCCCAGCATTTT
. TRBD1 TRBJ2-1 TRBV7-6 CASSARTGSNNEQFF TGTGCCAGCAGCGCCCGGACAGGGTCTAATAATGAGCAGTTCTTC
few . TRBJ2-4 TRBV7-9 CASSHWLENIQYF TGTGCCAGCAGCCACTGGTTAGAGAACATTCAGTACTTC
. TRBD2 TRBJ2-5 TRBV7-6 CASSLRGGRLSETQYF TGTGCCAGCAGCTTACGGGGGGGGCGGCTCTCCGAGACCCAGTACTTC